This T cell receptor beta chain was identified during a study of shared clonotypes between healthy human individuals. At the level of the study: Three plates were used per donor for CD4 naive, three for CD4 memory, two for CD8 naive and one for CD8 memory.

Germline CDR1 is SNHLY and CDR2 is FYNNEI. This CDR3 comprises 12 residues. The trim removed 10 bases at V and 6 bases at J, leaving 8 bases unmatched. The data were produced by immunoSEQ multiplex PCR, yet TCRdb's version contains in-frame clones alone and is incomplete. This sample has around 2,000,000 clones, with 95% found just once. V gene TRBV2 combines with J gene TRBJ2-5; 7 bases are a match to TRBD2. What was sequenced was naive CD4+ T cells sorted from blood. As to subset: CD45RA+ positively selected. The receptor comes from a man younger than 30 in good health. Here the CDR3 DNA reads TGTGCCACCGCGGGGGACGAACAGACCCAGTACTTC. Residues: CATAGDEQTQYF.